These 7 T cell receptor beta chains came from one sample sequenced in a study of T cell responses to AZD1222 COVID-19 vaccine. Repertoires were generated with immunoSEQ multiplex PCR, while TCRdb's copy carries only in-frame clones and drops some. In the table there are some 150,000 clones, 80% to 95% of which are singletons. Sequencing used peripheral blood, obtained 28 days after the second AZD1222 dose. Every receptor here comes from an adult who received the AZD1222 COVID-19 vaccine.

The gene calls are TRBV5-4 and TRBJ1-2; D might be TRBD1 (6 bases). Germline CDR1 and CDR2: SGHNT and YYREEE (reference sequence). The CDR3 loop spans 16 amino acids. Trimming stripped 1 base from V and 4 bases from J, with 17 bases between. The CDR3 nucleotides are TGTGCCAGCAGCTTGCCACAGGGCAGGGGATTCTATGGCTACACCTTC. Its protein is CASSLPQGRGFYGYTF.

The J gene is TRBJ1-6, the V gene TRBV5-1; 10 bases match TRBD1. In germline, CDR1 is SGHRS, CDR2 YFSETQ. Unmatched junction bases numbered 7, after V lost 4 bases and J lost 9 bases. This CDR3 is built from 15 residues. The CDR3 DNA reads TGCGCCAGCAGCCTGGAGGGGACAGGGGCTTCACCCCTCCACTTT. Translating gives CASSLEGTGASPLHF. The whole variable domain, filled in from reference TRBV5-1 and TRBJ1-6, reads KAGVTQTPRYLIKTRGQQVTLSCSPISGHRSVSWYQQTPGQGLQFLFEYFSETQRNKGNFPGRFSGRQFSNSRSEMNVSTLELGDSALYLCASSLEGTGASPLHFGNGTRLTVT.

This clone was counted once. The chain employs TRBV10-2 and TRBJ1-1; D might be TRBD1 (6 bases). The germline CDR1 and CDR2 sequences are WSHSY and SAAADI. The V and J ends lost 7 bases and 4 bases respectively, with 13 bases between them. This CDR3 is built from 13 residues. In nucleotides, the CDR3 is TGCGCCAGCACCGAGACAGGAAGCACTGAAGCTTTCTTT. As protein: CASTETGSTEAFF.

This chain links TRBV11-2 with TRBJ2-7; D unclear. The CDR3 has 13 residues. Per the germline V gene, CDR1 is SGHAT and CDR2 is FQNNGV. With 2 bases removed from V and 3 bases from J, the gap between germline ends came to 8 bases. CDR3 region: CASSLNPLYEQYF. In nucleotides, the CDR3 is TGTGCCAGCAGCTTAAACCCCCTCTACGAGCAGTACTTC.

The chain uses TRBV27 and TRBJ1-1; 8 positions match TRBD1. The CDR3 sequence is 14 residues long. Losses at the gene ends were 6 bases for V and 7 bases for J; bases not matched to a gene: 10. Germline V gives CDR1 MNHEY, CDR2 SMNVEV (reference sequence). CDR3 bases: TGTGCCAGCAGACGGACAGGGTCTGTGGGTGAAGCTTTCTTT. Its protein is CASRRTGSVGEAFF.

The genes are TRBV5-6 and TRBJ1-4, with D perhaps TRBD1 (5 bases). Per the germline V gene, CDR1 is SGHDT and CDR2 is YYEEEE. CDR3 length equals 15 residues. Trimming took 0 bases from V and 3 from J, leaving 9 bases between them. Here the CDR3 DNA reads TGTGCCAGCAGCTTGGTGGGGGTTTCTAATGAAAAACTGTTTTTT. Amino acids: CASSLVGVSNEKLFF.

The chain recombines TRBV12-3 or TRBV12-4 with TRBJ1-1; TRBD1 might be the D (6 bases). With 4 bases removed from V and 6 bases from J, the gap between germline ends came to 6 bases. The CDR3 covers 11 residues. In DNA form, the CDR3 reads TGTGCCAGCAGTTCAGGGGCTGAAGCTTTCTTT. Amino acids: CASSSGAEAFF.